This entry describes one T cell receptor (beta chain). This clonotype was counted only a few times. The clone's antigen remains unknown. Base qualities were left out, and no much larger clone turns up one base away. CD4+CD25+CD127-/low cells were isolated as Tregs. Tregs, naive and memory CD4+ T cells from tumor, blood and ipsilateral draining lymph nodes of a handful of breast cancer patients underwent full-length TCR alpha and beta sequencing. Tumor tissue and lymph nodes from ipsilateral axillary dissection were perfused with PBS, minced and digested with collagenase I and hyaluronidase. Sorted cell populations were confirmed by FACS to exceed 90% purity. The source of the sample is a study (dated by TCRdb to between 2014 and 2016). General notes on the study: The study set out to test whether tumor-infiltrating Tregs in breast cancer get recruited from blood Tregs or are instead converted in situ from other CD4+ T cell subsets.

Full-length TCR variable regions were amplified by 5' RACE PCR with constant-region reverse primers, followed by semi-nested PCR with Nested Universal Primer A. Using the ReliaPrep RNA Cell Miniprep System, total RNA was extracted, and the SMARTer RACE 5'/3' Kit was then used to reverse transcribe the RNA into 5'RACE-ready cDNA. An Illumina MiSeq was used to sequence the full-length TCR alpha and beta libraries, which had been barcoded with multiplex adaptors. The authors' analysis ran thus. For each of nine subset-tissue groups, sequencing data from the five patients were combined, and the groups were compared by unsupervised clustering of TCR gene usage. The Morisita-Horn index, with shared sequences weighted by their contribution to each repertoire, was used to calculate repertoire similarity. The raw public reads went through TCRdb reprocessing: fastp at Q25, MiXCR clone calling, in-frame beta chains kept. Each entry merges the rows of one CDR3 protein and shows their most common DNA and genes. The authors' filters were not applied to this entry. This sample lists tens of thousands of distinct CDR3 sequences; roughly 25% were detected once. Jointly, the top ten make up approximately 2.2% of the sample.

Broad study findings and their caveats: Rather than covering whole repertoires, validation in the larger cohort was restricted to a single TCR beta V-J rearrangement. The greatest overlap of tumor-infiltrating Treg TCR alpha and beta sequences was with tumor naive CD4+ T cells, followed next by blood naive CD4+ T cells. Tumor memory CD4+ T cell TCR gene usage was found to cluster with blood and lymph node memory CD4+ cells and with lymph node naive CD4+ cells.

CDR1 DFQATT and CDR2 SNEGSKA were looked up in the germline V gene (reference sequence). The CDR3 goes from the cysteine to the phenylalanine over 14 residues. CDR3 DNA only is kept here, 42 bases in frame from base 1. V lost 3 bases and J lost 0 bases, and the count of bases not matched to a germline gene is 5. This chain joins TRBV20-1 to TRBJ2-7, and 7 bases in between align with TRBD2. Material: tumor-infiltrating Tregs sorted from the breast tumor. The sequence was collected from a female donor with breast cancer. The DNA reads TGCAGTGCTAGGTCGGGGGGAGGCTCCTACGAGCAGTACTTC. It codes for CSARSGGGSYEQYF.